This T cell receptor (beta chain) appears in the sequencing data of a study of shared clonotypes between healthy human individuals. Study outcomes and limitations: Among the subsets, naive ones generally showed larger estimated richness than memory ones.

Deletions cut 5 bases from V and 1 base from J, with 10 bases between. The CDR3 sequence is 14 residues long. The V gene's germline CDR1 is LNHDA and CDR2 SQIVND (reference sequence). The authors distributed each subset's genomic DNA evenly over several immunoSEQ plates. Method: immunoSEQ multiplex PCR; TCRdb's copy keeps in-frame clones and lacks some. The table records roughly 110,000 clones, about 67% of them present only once. Comments on this clone: The antigen remains undetermined.

Sequenced: memory CD8+ T cells sorted from blood. As for subset: CD45RO+ cells pooled with CCR7-negative TemRA cells. The chain combines TRBV19 with TRBJ2-3; D unresolved. This TCR came from a woman younger than 45 in good health. As DNA, the CDR3 is TGTGCCAGTAGTGGCTCCGTGGGCACAGATACGCAGTATTTT. Translating gives CASSGSVGTDTQYF.